The 30 T cell receptor beta chains reported below all come from one sample, sequenced in a study of T-cell reconstitution after alpha-beta-depleted transplantation in children. The authors prepared the TCRbeta library with unique molecular identifiers. A single record per CDR3 protein comes from TCRdb applying MiXCR to the PCR reads. The table includes fewer than 500,000 distinct CDR3 sequences, roughly 43% detected once. Sequences were derived from PBMCs, sampled before TCRalphabeta/CD19-depleted stem cell transplant. Receptors were obtained from a girl aged 2 to 9 with aplastic anemia, due to receive a stem cell transplant.

The chain has TRBV20-1 and TRBJ2-4; D is unresolved. Germline lookup yields CDR1 DFQATT and CDR2 SNEGSKA (reference sequence). V lost 3 bases, J lost 6 bases, and 15 bases lay in between. The CDR3 covers 14 residues. CDR3 residues: CSASGRSPGNIQYF. CDR3 nucleotide sequence: TGCAGTGCTAGTGGTCGAAGCCCGGGAAACATTCAGTACTTC.

The chain employs TRBV5-1 and TRBJ1-1, with unresolved D. Germline CDR1 SGHRS, CDR2 YFSETQ. The CDR3 is 13 amino acids. Trimming removed 1 base from V and 1 base from J, with 5 bases in between. The CDR3 here is CASSLYRNTEAFF. DNA of the CDR3: TGCGCCAGCAGCTTGTACAGGAACACTGAAGCTTTCTTT. Full variable domain (outside the CDR3, taken from reference TRBV5-1 and TRBJ1-1): KAGVTQTPRYLIKTRGQQVTLSCSPISGHRSVSWYQQTPGQGLQFLFEYFSETQRNKGNFPGRFSGRQFSNSRSEMNVSTLELGDSALYLCASSLYRNTEAFFGQGTRLTVV.

The rearrangement joins TRBV27 to TRBJ2-7; TRBD1 or TRBD2 may be the D gene (5 bases each). There are 15 residues in the CDR3. The V and J ends lost 1 base and 2 bases respectively, with 12 bases between them. Germline values: CDR1 MNHEY, CDR2 SMNVEV (reference sequence). The CDR3 reads CASSLLRREPYEQYF. The CDR3 nucleotides are TGTGCCAGCAGTTTATTACGCAGGGAGCCCTACGAGCAGTACTTC.

About this clonotype itself: A single base separates this from a much larger clone, so it may be a read error. The chain has TRBV5-1 and TRBJ2-5; D is undetermined. The CDR3 has 12 amino acids. Trimming left V 1 base short and J 5 bases short, with 6 bases between. Germline CDR1 SGHRS, CDR2 YFSETQ. The CDR3 sequence is CASSLNTETQYF. The CDR3 DNA reads as TGCGCCAGCAGCTTGAACACGGAGACCCAGTACTTC. Using reference TRBV5-1 and TRBJ2-5 for the parts outside the CDR3, the full variable domain is KAGVTQTPRYLIKTRGQQVTLSCSPISGHRSVSWYQQTPGQGLQFLFEYFSETQRNKGNFPGRFSGRQFSNSRSEMNVSTLELGDSALYLCASSLNTETQYFGPGTRLLVL.

J is TRBJ2-1 and V is TRBV4-1; 10 nucleotides agree with TRBD2. The CDR3 runs 18 residues. Trimming at V came to 1 base and at J to 0 bases, leaving 6 bases not matched to a gene. Germline lookup yields CDR1 MGHRA and CDR2 YSYEKL. The CDR3 nucleotides read TGCGCCAGCAGCCAAGTTAGCCGGACTAGCGGCTCCTACAATGAGCAGTTCTTC. Protein sequence: CASSQVSRTSGSYNEQFF.

This clonotype has at least ten counts. This chain joins TRBV5-1 and TRBJ2-2; D unclear. Germline assignment: CDR1 SGHRS and CDR2 YFSETQ. This CDR3 is built from 13 residues. Trimming cost V 4 bases and J 4 bases, with 8 bases left between them. The CDR3 DNA reads as TGCGCCAGCAGCCGTCCCGCCACCGGGGAGCTGTTTTTT. Translation gives CASSRPATGELFF.

V and J are TRBV5-1 and TRBJ2-2; TRBD1 agrees at 9 bases. This CDR3 has 16 residues. With 0 bases clipped from V and 7 bases from J, the junction kept 7 bases outside the gene matches. Germline CDR1 SGHRS, CDR2 YFSETQ. The chain's CDR3 is CASSLAGTGFGGELFF. CDR3 bases: TGCGCCAGCAGCTTGGCCGGGACAGGGTTCGGCGGGGAGCTGTTTTTT.

The V gene is TRBV4-2, the J gene TRBJ2-2, with TRBD2 matching 10 bases. Germline lookup yields CDR1 LGHNA and CDR2 YNFKEQ. Losses at the gene ends were 4 bases for V and 2 bases for J; bases not matched to a gene: 7. The CDR3 has 17 residues. The CDR3, as DNA: TGTGCCAGCAGCCTCAGGACTAGCGGAGATAACACCGGGGAGCTGTTTTTT. Its translation: CASSLRTSGDNTGELFF.

In its sample, this clonotype was seen a few times. The rearrangement uses TRBV20-1 and TRBJ1-5; a possible D gene is TRBD1 (5 bases). CDR3 size: 14 residues. V lost 4 bases and J 0 bases, leaving 10 bases between the germline ends. Looked up from germline, CDR1 is DFQATT and CDR2 is SNEGSKA (reference sequence). CDR3 residues: CSAKTENSNQPQHF. CDR3 nucleotide sequence: TGCAGTGCTAAGACAGAGAATAGCAATCAGCCCCAGCATTTT.

The chain employs TRBV6-5 and TRBJ2-1; weak D call: TRBD2 (6 bases). CDR3 length equals 11 residues. Germline values: CDR1 MNHEY, CDR2 SVGAGI. With 7 bases removed from V and 10 bases from J, the gap between germline ends came to 11 bases. CDR3 amino acids: CASMGGSEQFF. CDR3 DNA sequence: TGTGCCAGCATGGGAGGCAGCGAGCAGTTCTTC.

This clonotype was seen at least ten times. The chain combines TRBV6-1 with TRBJ2-2; no clear D. The germline CDR1 and CDR2 sequences are MNHNS and SASEGT. V was cut by 3 bases and J by 5 bases, with 4 bases left in between. The CDR3 has 12 amino acids. Here the CDR3 reads CASSDLTGELFF. For the CDR3, the DNA is TGTGCCAGCAGTGATTTAACCGGGGAGCTGTTTTTT.

A remark on this clonotype: The junction and the germline gene differ at one end; a read error may be behind it. The J gene is TRBJ2-5, the V gene TRBV25-1; possibly TRBD1 or TRBD2 for D (6 bases each). In germline, CDR1 is MGHDK, CDR2 SYGVNS. The CDR3 covers 13 residues. CDR3 amino acids: CASSEYRGEIQYF. The CDR3 DNA reads as TGTGCCAGCAGTGAATATAGGGGGGAGATCCAGTACTTC.

This clonotype was observed once. This chain uses TRBV7-2 with TRBJ2-7; TRBD2 matches at 8 bases. The germline CDR1 and CDR2 sequences are SGHTA and FQGNSA. Trimming at V came to 5 bases and at J to 0 bases, leaving 9 bases not matched to a gene. CDR3 size: 16 residues. The CDR3 DNA reads as TGTGCCAGCAGCCCCCGGACTAGCAGAAACTCCTACGAGCAGTACTTC. This translates into CASSPRTSRNSYEQYF.

The chain employs TRBV7-2 and TRBJ2-3; 9 nucleotides match TRBD2. The CDR3 loop spans 15 amino acids. Germline V gene data show CDR1 as SGHTA and CDR2 as FQGNSA. With V trimmed by 4 bases and J by 1 base, 3 bases remained unmatched. The DNA for the CDR3 is TGTGCCAGCAGCTACCAGCGGGGGGGCACAGATACGCAGTATTTT. Protein: CASSYQRGGTDTQYF.

The gene calls are TRBV5-1 and TRBJ2-3, with D possibly being TRBD2 (6 bases). V was trimmed by 2 bases and J by 6 bases, leaving 10 bases between them. Germline loops: CDR1 SGHRS, CDR2 YFSETQ. CDR3 size: 13 residues. The CDR3 DNA reads as TGCGCCAGCAGCTTAGGAGGGCTGGATACGCAGTATTTT. Translated: CASSLGGLDTQYF.

There are many counts of this clonotype. This sequence joins TRBV3-1 and TRBJ1-6; 9 bases align to TRBD1. This CDR3 contains 15 residues. The J segment lost 8 bases and the V segment lost 0 bases, leaving 2 bases of the junction unmatched. Germline CDR1 is LGHDT and CDR2 is YNNKEL (reference sequence). CDR3 nucleotide sequence: TGTGCCAGCAGCCAAGATGGGACAGGGTATTCACCCCTCCACTTT. This sequence encodes CASSQDGTGYSPLHF.

In its sample, this clonotype was seen many times. The chain couples TRBV12-3 or TRBV12-4 to TRBJ1-1; 7 nucleotides match TRBD1. The length of the CDR3 is 16 residues. The junction had 17 bases not matched to a gene; V was cut back by 10 bases and J by 3 bases. The CDR3 DNA reads as TGTGCCACCATAAGATCTTGGGGGACAGAATACACTGAAGCTTTCTTT. This codes for CATIRSWGTEYTEAFF.

The table lists this clonotype with many counts. This rearrangement joins TRBV3-1 to TRBJ2-1; 9 positions match TRBD1. Trimming at V came to 0 bases and at J to 4 bases, leaving 1 base not matched to a gene. This CDR3 comprises 15 residues. CDR1 and CDR2 from the germline V gene are LGHDT and YNNKEL (reference sequence). CDR3 nucleotides: TGTGCCAGCAGCCAAGATGGGACAGGGTACAATGAGCAGTTCTTC. It translates to CASSQDGTGYNEQFF.

Many counts were recorded for this clonotype. The rearrangement links TRBV5-1 to TRBJ2-1, with 7 positions matching TRBD2. This CDR3 has 16 residues. The V and J ends lost 4 bases and 2 bases, in that order; junction bases with no gene match: 9. CDR1 and CDR2 from the germline V gene are SGHRS and YFSETQ. CDR3 DNA sequence: TGCGCCAGCAGCCTGCCCAGACTAGCCCCCTACAATGAGCAGTTCTTC. It is translated as CASSLPRLAPYNEQFF.

This clonotype was found once. The chain carries TRBV20-1 and TRBJ2-5; 9 nucleotides align to TRBD1. V gave up 3 bases and J gave up 3 bases; unmatched junction bases: 5. The CDR3 length is 14 residues. Germline V gene lookup returns CDR1 DFQATT and CDR2 SNEGSKA (reference sequence). The DNA for the CDR3 is TGCAGTGCTAGTACACGGGACAGGGAAGAGACCCAGTACTTC. Protein product: CSASTRDREETQYF.

The chain uses TRBV29-1 and TRBJ2-6; tentatively, D is TRBD2 (5 bases). Trimming pared 7 bases from V and 0 bases from J, leaving 13 bases between. The CDR3 sequence is 15 residues long. Germline V gives CDR1 SQVTM, CDR2 ANQGSEA. The CDR3 here is CSAWTGRSGANVLTF. CDR3 nucleotide sequence: TGCAGCGCCTGGACTGGGCGCTCTGGGGCCAACGTCCTGACTTTC.

This clonotype was detected many times. The rearrangement uses TRBV5-1 and TRBJ1-5, with D hard to call. The CDR3 has 15 amino acids. V lost 2 bases and J lost 1, with 10 bases in between. Germline V gene data show CDR1 as SGHRS and CDR2 as YFSETQ. The CDR3 nucleotides read TGCGCCAGCAGCTTAACAAGTGGGAGCAATCAGCCCCAGCATTTT. As protein: CASSLTSGSNQPQHF.

The gene calls are TRBV27 and TRBJ2-2, with TRBD1 matching over 7 bases. This CDR3 region has 19 residues. The germline V gene encodes CDR1 MNHEY and CDR2 SMNVEV (reference sequence). V was clipped by 7 bases and J by 4 bases; unmatched bases: 21. The CDR3 DNA reads TGTGCCAGCAAGTTTAGAATCACAGGGGCATCGATGGGCACCGGGGAGCTGTTTTTT. Translated: CASKFRITGASMGTGELFF.

The chain has TRBV9 and TRBJ1-1; perhaps TRBD1 as D (6 bases). The length of the CDR3 is 13 residues. Trimming shortened V by 2 bases and J by 4 bases, and 9 bases separated the two germline ends. The germline gives CDR1 SGDLS, CDR2 YYNGEE. CDR3 in DNA: TGTGCCAGCAGCGTTCCAGGGGCCACTGAAGCTTTCTTT. Protein: CASSVPGATEAFF.

Concerning this clonotype: One junction end disagrees with the germline gene, perhaps due to a read error. This chain links TRBV20-1 with TRBJ2-1; D is possibly TRBD1 (5 bases). The germline CDR1 and CDR2 sequences are DFQATT and SNEGSKA (reference sequence). The CDR3 totals 13 residues. The CDR3 DNA sequence: TGCATCTCGGGCAGGGCCCTGGACAATGTGCAGTTCTTC. It encodes CISGRALDNVQFF.

This sequence joins TRBV7-2 and TRBJ2-7; D is unclear. The CDR3 is made up of 16 amino acids. Trimming stripped 2 bases from V and 6 bases from J, with 20 bases between. Germline values: CDR1 SGHTA, CDR2 FQGNSA. For the CDR3, the DNA is TGTGCCAGCAGCTTACCATTCGCGGCCGTTTTTTCCGAGCAGTACTTC. This translates into CASSLPFAAVFSEQYF.

This clonotype was seen only a few times. The chain links TRBV21-1 to TRBJ2-5; the table calls TRBD2, which could not be checked here. TRBV21-1 is a documented pseudogene. The CDR3 runs to 16 residues. The CDR3 reads CASSKEGIPSQETQYF. DNA of the CDR3: TGTGCCAGCAGCAAGGAGGGGATACCCTCCCAAGAGACCCAGTACTTC.

There are a few counts of this clonotype. The chain is built from TRBV7-2 and TRBJ1-4, with D perhaps matching TRBD1 (6 bases). V lost 5 bases and J 7 bases, leaving 20 bases between the germline ends. Per germline, CDR1 SGHTA and CDR2 FQGNSA. The CDR3 contains 16 residues. In DNA form, the CDR3 reads TGTGCCAGCAGCCAAACCATAACAGGGAGAGGTGAAAAACTGTTTTTT. It codes for CASSQTITGRGEKLFF.

This clonotype was picked up one time. The CDR3 protein is CASWTGTGNQPQHF. The CDR3 DNA is TGTGCCAGCTGGACAGGGACGGGCAATCAGCCCCAGCATTTT. The chain carries TRBV12-3 or TRBV12-4 and TRBJ1-5; 8 nucleotides line up with TRBD1. This CDR3 contains 14 residues. The V segment lost 8 bases and the J segment 2 bases; nucleotides outside the gene matches: 5.

The genes are TRBV28 and TRBJ2-3; maybe TRBD1 (8 bases). Germline CDR1 MDHEN, CDR2 SYDVKM. V gave up 6 bases and J gave up 2 bases, with 30 bases separating them. The CDR3 spans 20 residues. The CDR3 spells CASRPDRGSSGRTPTDTQYF. CDR3 in DNA: TGTGCCAGCAGACCCGACAGGGGTAGTTCCGGGAGGACCCCCACAGATACGCAGTATTTT.